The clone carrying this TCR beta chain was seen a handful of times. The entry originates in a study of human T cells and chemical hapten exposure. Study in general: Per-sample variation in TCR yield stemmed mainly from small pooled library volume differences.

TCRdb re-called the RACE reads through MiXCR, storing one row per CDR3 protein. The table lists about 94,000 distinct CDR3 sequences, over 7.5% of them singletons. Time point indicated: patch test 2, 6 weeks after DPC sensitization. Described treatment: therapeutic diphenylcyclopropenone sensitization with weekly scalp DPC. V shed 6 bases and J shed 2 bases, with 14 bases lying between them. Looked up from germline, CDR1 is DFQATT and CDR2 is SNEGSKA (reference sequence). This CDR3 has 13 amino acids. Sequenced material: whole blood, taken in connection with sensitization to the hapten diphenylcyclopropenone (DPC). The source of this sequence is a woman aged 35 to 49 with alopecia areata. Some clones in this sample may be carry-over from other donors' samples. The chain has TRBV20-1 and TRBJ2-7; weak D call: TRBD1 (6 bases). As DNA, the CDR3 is TGCAGTGCCAGCCGACAGGTAGCCTACGAGCAGTACTTC. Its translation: CSASRQVAYEQYF.